These T cell receptor beta chains were read from a single sample in a study of glioma-infiltrating T cells after dendritic cell vaccination. The method was immunoSEQ multiplex PCR; TCRdb's version includes in-frame clones alone and lacks a portion of them. The data show 90,000 to 140,000 clones, 90% seen once. This sample comprised blood, obtained after dendritic cell vaccination. Receptors originate from a human donor with glioblastoma. The CDR3 runs from the conserved cysteine through the conserved F or W. D genes are given only for firm matches. Size is stated for part of the rows, as once, few or many counts, or as a class when the clone is expanded.

-,TRBJ2-1,TRBV2,TRBD2,CASTPGAGGPGDYEQFF,TGTGCCAGTACCCCTGGGGCGGGGGGGCCCGGTGATTATGAGCAGTTCTTC
few,TRBJ1-1,TRBV9,TRBD1,CASSAGTGLNTEAFF,TGTGCCAGCAGCGCCGGGACAGGGTTGAACACTGAAGCTTTCTTT
once,TRBJ2-7,TRBV10-3,-,CAISESVGGPYEQYF,TGTGCCATCAGTGAGTCTGTGGGAGGTCCATACGAGCAGTACTTC
-,TRBJ2-2,TRBV5-6,-,CASSSDFTGELFF,TGTGCCAGCAGCTCCGACTTCACCGGGGAGCTGTTTTTT
-,TRBJ2-3,TRBV6-9,TRBD1,CASSGDRGDTQYF,TGTGCCAGCAGCGGGGACAGGGGAGATACGCAGTATTTT
-,TRBJ1-5,TRBV18,TRBD1,CASSPRTGKDTSQHF,TGTGCCAGCTCACCAAGGACAGGGAAGGATACGTCCCAGCATTTT
-,TRBJ2-2,TRBV27,TRBD2,CASSSLRLAGGHGELFF,TGTGCCAGCAGTTCCCTACGACTAGCGGGCGGACACGGGGAGCTGTTTTTT
-,TRBJ2-3,TRBV9,-,CASSVERGGVTDTQYF,TGTGCCAGCAGCGTAGAACGGGGTGGGGTCACAGATACGCAGTATTTT
-,TRBJ2-2,TRBV13,-,CASSLAGAAGELFF,TGTGCCAGCAGCTTAGCTGGGGCGGCGGGGGAGCTGTTTTTT
-,TRBJ1-4,TRBV5-5,TRBD1,CASRTSGTGNEKLFF,TGTGCCAGCAGAACTAGTGGGACAGGGAACGAAAAACTGTTTTTT
-,TRBJ2-5,TRBV6-1,TRBD2,CASSGLAGPQETQYF,TGTGCCAGCAGTGGACTAGCGGGCCCCCAAGAGACCCAGTACTTC
-,TRBJ1-2,TRBV4-2,TRBD1,CASSHMGQGSYGYTF,TGTGCCAGCAGCCATATGGGACAGGGCAGTTATGGCTACACCTTC
-,TRBJ2-1,TRBV15,-,CATSRGSDGDEQFF,TGTGCCACCAGCAGAGGATCCGACGGGGATGAGCAGTTCTTC
-,TRBJ2-7,TRBV5-4,TRBD1,CASRRTGGNEQYF,TGTGCCAGCCGGAGGACAGGGGGTAACGAGCAGTACTTC
-,TRBJ2-3,TRBV11-3,TRBD1,CASSLGSGTGSTDTQYF,TGTGCCAGCAGCTTAGGCTCGGGGACAGGAAGCACAGATACGCAGTATTTT
-,TRBJ2-5,TRBV2,TRBD2,CASREGLLETQYF,TGTGCCAGTAGGGAGGGACTCCTAGAGACCCAGTACTTC
once,TRBJ2-7,TRBV12-5,TRBD1,CASAIGQGPYEQYF,TGTGCTAGTGCCATCGGACAGGGACCCTACGAGCAGTACTTC
-,TRBJ1-6,TRBV18,TRBD1,CASSPLGQGGDNSPLHF,TGTGCCAGCTCACCACTTGGACAGGGGGGGGATAATTCCCCCCTCCACTTT